The next 16 T cell receptor beta chains were all read from a single sample in a study of blood T cell repertoires in COVID-19. TCRdb's copy holds only in-frame clones and misses some; the assay was immunoSEQ multiplex PCR. The sample carries about 150,000 clones, roughly 88% recorded once. The specimen was peripheral blood. The origin of the receptors is a woman between 45 and 65 years old with acute or convalescent COVID-19.

The chain employs TRBV7-2 and TRBJ1-2; a weak D match, TRBD1 (5 bases). The V end was cut by 4 bases, the J end by 8 bases, with 14 bases between. CDR3 length: 13 amino acids. Germline lookup yields CDR1 SGHTA and CDR2 FQGNSA. The CDR3 region has the DNA TGTGCCAGCAGCTCAGCCAGGGAGGGCGGCTACACCTTC. Amino acid sequence: CASSSAREGGYTF.

The chain uses TRBV9 and TRBJ2-3; D uncertain. V was pared by 4 bases and J by 4 bases, with 13 bases between. CDR1 and CDR2 (germline): SGDLS, YYNGEE. The CDR3 contains 14 residues. CDR3 sequence (DNA): TGTGCCAGCAGCCCCCGCGTTCAGGCAGATACGCAGTATTTT. It specifies CASSPRVQADTQYF.

The chain combines TRBV7-9 with TRBJ2-5; weak D call: TRBD1 (6 bases). Germline CDR1 reads SEHNR; CDR2 reads FQNEAQ (reference sequence). Trimming shortened V by 5 bases and J by 4 bases, and 14 bases separated the two germline ends. This CDR3 has 14 amino acids. CDR3 sequence: CASSTTGLGETQYF. CDR3 in DNA: TGTGCCAGCAGCACTACAGGGTTGGGAGAGACCCAGTACTTC.

The chain recombines TRBV3-1 (or the pseudogene TRBV3-2) with TRBJ2-5; 10 bases align to TRBD2. The trim removed 4 bases at V and 5 bases at J, leaving 7 bases unmatched. CDR3 length: 15 residues. CDR1 and CDR2 (germline): LGHDT, YNNKEL (reference sequence). The DNA for the CDR3 is TGTGCCAGCAGCCTCATTAGCGGGGGGCGGGAGACCCAGTACTTC. As protein: CASSLISGGRETQYF.

The chain combines TRBV15 with TRBJ2-3; 12 positions agree with TRBD2. Germline CDR1 LNHNV, CDR2 YYDKDF (reference sequence). V was pared by 1 base and J by 6 bases, with 5 bases of the junction left unmatched. CDR3 size: 16 residues. Written as DNA, the CDR3 is TGTGCCACCAGCAGAGGGACTAGCGGGATGTCGGATACGCAGTATTTT. Translated: CATSRGTSGMSDTQYF.

The chain uses TRBV5-4 and TRBJ2-5, with D tentatively TRBD2 (5 bases). CDR1 is SGHNT, CDR2 YYREEE, per germline (reference sequence). V lost 2 bases to trimming and J lost 3 bases, with 14 bases between them. The CDR3 totals 15 residues. CDR3 bases: TGTGCCAGCAGCTTTAGGCTAGCTGGGGAAGAGACCCAGTACTTC. The encoded protein is CASSFRLAGEETQYF.

V and J are TRBV27 and TRBJ1-6; D ambiguous. CDR1 and CDR2 from the germline V gene are MNHEY and SMNVEV (reference sequence). V lost 0 bases to trimming and J lost 7 bases, with 10 bases between them. The CDR3 covers 15 residues. The CDR3 reads CASSLSGRQNSPLHF. The CDR3 bases are TGTGCCAGCAGTTTATCAGGCAGGCAGAATTCACCCCTCCACTTT.

The chain links TRBV7-3 to TRBJ2-3; 7 bases are shared with TRBD1. Unmatched junction bases numbered 10, after V lost 1 base and J lost 6 bases. The length of the CDR3 is 16 residues. Germline assignment: CDR1 SGHTA and CDR2 FQGTGA. The CDR3 DNA follows: TGTGCCAGCAGCTTAATGAGCTACAGGGGTATCGATACGCAGTATTTT. This encodes CASSLMSYRGIDTQYF.

The genes are TRBV6-5 and TRBJ2-5; 8 positions agree with TRBD1. The germline CDR1 and CDR2 sequences are MNHEY and SVGAGI. This CDR3 has 13 residues. V gave up 5 bases and J gave up 5 bases; unmatched junction bases: 4. The CDR3 bases are TGTGCCAGCAGTCCCAGGGGGCAGGAGACCCAGTACTTC. This translates into CASSPRGQETQYF.

The CDR3 spells CASMGSSGGDTQYF. CDR3 nucleotide sequence: TGTGCCAGCATGGGATCGAGCGGAGGAGATACGCAGTATTTT. This sequence joins TRBV6-5 and TRBJ2-3; a weak D match, TRBD2 (5 bases). The germline V and J ends were trimmed by 7 bases and 5 bases, with 16 bases remaining between them. The CDR3 totals 14 residues. CDR1 and CDR2 from the germline V gene are MNHEY and SVGAGI.

This clone came up once. The V call is TRBV2, the J call TRBJ2-2; TRBD1 agrees at 7 bases. V gave up 5 bases and J gave up 4 bases; unmatched junction bases: 4. The length of the CDR3 is 14 residues. Germline lookup yields CDR1 SNHLY and CDR2 FYNNEI. This CDR3 is CASSFRDSTGELFF. In DNA form, the CDR3 reads TGTGCCAGCAGTTTCCGGGACAGCACCGGGGAGCTGTTTTTT.

The chain uses TRBV19 and TRBJ1-6; 7 nucleotides line up with TRBD1. Trimming at V came to 8 bases and at J to 4 bases, leaving 5 bases not matched to a gene. Germline lookup yields CDR1 LNHDA and CDR2 SQIVND (reference sequence). The CDR3 length is 14 residues. CDR3 coding DNA: TGTGCCAGTTCGCAGGGACAGTATAATTCACCCCTCCACTTT. Its translation is CASSQGQYNSPLHF.

The J gene is TRBJ1-2, the V gene TRBV28, with D possibly being TRBD1 (5 bases). V was cut by 8 bases and J by 8 bases, with 9 bases left in between. From germline, CDR1 is MDHEN and CDR2 SYDVKM. This CDR3 spans 10 amino acids. This chain's CDR3 is CASGALGYTF. As DNA, the CDR3 is TGTGCCAGCGGGGCGTTGGGCTACACCTTC.

The rearrangement joins TRBV4-1 to TRBJ2-7, with 7 bases aligning to TRBD1. Germline loops: CDR1 MGHRA, CDR2 YSYEKL. V dropped 4 bases and J dropped 3; count of bases not matched to a gene: 3. The CDR3 covers 13 residues. The CDR3 here is CASSLRDSYEQYF. CDR3 bases: TGCGCCAGCAGCCTCCGGGACAGCTACGAGCAGTACTTC.

The chain links TRBV5-1 to TRBJ2-1; D is possibly TRBD2 (6 bases). Germline values: CDR1 SGHRS, CDR2 YFSETQ. The CDR3 consists of 14 residues. V lost 3 bases and J 4 bases, leaving 11 bases between the germline ends. The CDR3 protein is CASSSGTVYNEQFF. The CDR3 DNA reads as TGCGCCAGCAGCTCCGGGACTGTTTACAATGAGCAGTTCTTC.

This clone was detected a few times. The rearrangement links TRBV5-4 to TRBJ2-1; weak D call: TRBD2 (7 bases). The CDR3 runs to 16 residues. Germline-derived CDR1 and CDR2 are SGHNT and YYREEE (reference sequence). V lost 4 bases and J lost 3, with 17 bases in between. This chain's CDR3 is CASSPRGGDIYNEQFF. The CDR3 DNA reads as TGTGCCAGCAGCCCCCGCGGGGGCGACATCTACAATGAGCAGTTCTTC.